These 5 T cell receptor beta chains were sequenced from one sample in a study of a mutant IDH1 vaccine in newly diagnosed glioma (dated by TCRdb to 2020 to 2023). Receptors were amplified or captured by the immunoSEQ multiplex PCR assay. This immuneACCESS table, as held by TCRdb, lists in-frame sequences with V and J called but not all clones. Of the missing ones, under half trace to an unresolved V gene in checked studies; the others have no known cause. This sample gives 30,000 or so clones in total; around 85% of them show up just once. About 4.9% of the sample is held by the ten biggest clonotypes. Read against the paper, the sample's time point label means: baseline, week 1 (first vaccination visit). What the treatment or condition label conveys for this sample: pre-vaccination baseline after standard-of-care therapy. The input for sequencing was PBMCs, taken from a glioma patient treated with radiotherapy, temozolomide or both. Receptors originate from a woman aged 35 to 49 with glioma.

This clone was observed once. This chain joins TRBV6-5 and TRBJ1-1, with no clear D. CDR3 length: 14 amino acids. Trimming left V 3 bases short and J 2 bases short, with 10 bases between. CDR1 and CDR2 from the germline V gene are MNHEY and SVGAGI. The CDR3 DNA sequence: TGTGCCAGCAGTTATCGGCAGTTCAACACTGAAGCTTTCTTT. Protein: CASSYRQFNTEAFF.

This clone has a handful of counts. V and J are TRBV2 and TRBJ1-1, with 8 bases aligning to TRBD1. CDR3 size: 14 residues. V lost 6 bases and J lost 4; bases outside the gene matches: 7. The germline V gene encodes CDR1 SNHLY and CDR2 FYNNEI. The CDR3 spells CASRRTGSGTEAFF. Here the CDR3 DNA reads TGTGCCAGCAGGAGGACAGGGTCGGGCACTGAAGCTTTCTTT.

This chain links TRBV5-1 with TRBJ2-1, with TRBD2 identical over 14 bases. CDR3 length equals 15 residues. CDR1 is SGHRS, CDR2 YFSETQ, per germline. The V segment lost 4 bases and the J segment 8 bases; nucleotides outside the gene matches: 5. CDR3 bases: TGCGCCAGCAGCACGACTAGCGGGGGGGTATATGAGCAGTTCTTC. As protein: CASSTTSGGVYEQFF.

The chain recombines TRBV11-2 with TRBJ1-1, with 8 bases that match TRBD1. The length of the CDR3 is 15 residues. Germline trimming cut 5 bases from V and 3 bases from J; bases unmatched to any gene: 8. From germline, CDR1 is SGHAT and CDR2 FQNNGV. Here the CDR3 DNA reads TGTGCCAGCAGCCCTCGGCGGACAGGGTACACTGAAGCTTTCTTT. Its protein product is CASSPRRTGYTEAFF.

The V and J genes are TRBV6-1 and TRBJ1-5, with 8 nucleotides matching TRBD1. The CDR3 spans 16 residues. Trimming at V came to 2 bases and at J to 1 base, leaving 4 bases not matched to a gene. The germline CDR1 and CDR2 sequences are MNHNS and SASEGT. CDR3 sequence: CASSEYWTGSNQPQHF. The CDR3 DNA reads TGTGCCAGCAGTGAATATTGGACAGGGAGCAATCAGCCCCAGCATTTT.